The rows below give T cell receptor beta chains drawn from one sample of a study of CD8 T cells in Susac syndrome. TCRdb fed the immunoSEQ multiplex PCR reads into MiXCR, producing one record per CDR3 protein. Of 200,000 to 300,000 distinct CDR3 sequences in the sample, about 96% were seen once. Sample: CD4+ T cells from PBMCs. These receptors were taken from a human donor with Susac syndrome. Each CDR3 is given with its conserved first and last residue. D genes are given only for firm matches. Where a row states a size, it is once, few, many or the class of an expanded clone; other rows omit it.

v_gene: TRBV18
d_gene: NA
j_gene: TRBJ2-7
abundance: NA
CDR3aa: CASSQDYNSYEQYF
CDR3nt: TGTGCCAGCTCCCAAGACTATAACTCCTACGAGCAGTACTTC

v_gene: TRBV7-8
d_gene: NA
j_gene: TRBJ1-1
abundance: NA
CDR3aa: CASSPRWEPTEAFF
CDR3nt: TGTGCCAGCAGCCCCCGCTGGGAACCCACTGAAGCTTTCTTT

v_gene: TRBV29-1
d_gene: TRBD1
j_gene: TRBJ1-2
abundance: NA
CDR3aa: CSGQRLGTGASARGYTF
CDR3nt: TGCAGCGGACAAAGATTGGGGACAGGGGCTTCTGCTCGTGGCTACACCTTC

v_gene: TRBV5-6
d_gene: NA
j_gene: TRBJ2-2
abundance: NA
CDR3aa: CASSLDGGRNTGELFF
CDR3nt: TGTGCCAGCAGCTTGGATGGGGGGCGGAACACCGGGGAGCTGTTTTTT

v_gene: TRBV20-1
d_gene: TRBD1
j_gene: TRBJ1-5
abundance: NA
CDR3aa: CSARVHMGQGSNQPQHF
CDR3nt: TGCAGTGCTAGAGTTCACATGGGACAGGGTAGCAATCAGCCCCAGCATTTT

v_gene: TRBV18
d_gene: NA
j_gene: TRBJ2-7
abundance: NA
CDR3aa: CASSPPGSSYEQYF
CDR3nt: TGTGCCAGCTCACCACCAGGGAGCTCCTACGAGCAGTACTTC

v_gene: TRBV20-1
d_gene: NA
j_gene: TRBJ1-2
abundance: NA
CDR3aa: CSASDGAYGYTF
CDR3nt: TGCAGTGCCTCGGACGGGGCCTATGGCTACACCTTC

v_gene: TRBV27
d_gene: NA
j_gene: TRBJ1-1
abundance: NA
CDR3aa: CASSDGRYSEAFF
CDR3nt: TGTGCCAGCAGTGACGGCAGGTACTCTGAAGCTTTCTTT

v_gene: TRBV7-2
d_gene: TRBD2
j_gene: TRBJ2-2
abundance: NA
CDR3aa: CASVPGLAGAGELFF
CDR3nt: TGTGCCAGCGTCCCAGGTCTAGCGGGAGCGGGGGAGCTGTTTTTT

v_gene: TRBV20-1
d_gene: NA
j_gene: TRBJ2-1
abundance: NA
CDR3aa: CSATLTAGNEQFF
CDR3nt: TGCAGTGCTACCCTCACTGCCGGCAATGAGCAGTTCTTC

v_gene: TRBV7-9
d_gene: NA
j_gene: TRBJ1-4
abundance: NA
CDR3aa: CASSLGDSEDEKLFF
CDR3nt: TGTGCCAGCAGCTTAGGGGACTCGGAAGATGAAAAACTGTTTTTT

v_gene: TRBV2
d_gene: NA
j_gene: TRBJ2-7
abundance: NA
CDR3aa: CASSEGLTTYEQYF
CDR3nt: TGTGCCAGCAGTGAAGGCCTTACAACCTACGAGCAGTACTTC

v_gene: TRBV4-1
d_gene: NA
j_gene: TRBJ2-5
abundance: NA
CDR3aa: CASSQPHRDLLETQYF
CDR3nt: TGCGCCAGCAGCCAGCCCCACCGGGACCTTCTTGAGACCCAGTACTTC

v_gene: TRBV20-1
d_gene: NA
j_gene: TRBJ2-1
abundance: NA
CDR3aa: CSEGSPNEQFF
CDR3nt: TGCAGCGAAGGGAGTCCCAATGAGCAGTTCTTC

v_gene: TRBV20-1
d_gene: NA
j_gene: TRBJ2-5
abundance: NA
CDR3aa: CSAIRETQYF
CDR3nt: TGCAGTGCTATCCGAGAGACCCAGTACTTC

v_gene: TRBV3-1
d_gene: NA
j_gene: TRBJ2-7
abundance: NA
CDR3aa: CASSQEGVDYEQYF
CDR3nt: TGTGCCAGCAGCCAAGAAGGAGTCGACTACGAGCAGTACTTC

v_gene: TRBV30
d_gene: TRBD2
j_gene: TRBJ2-1
abundance: NA
CDR3aa: CAWTRVAGANEQFF
CDR3nt: TGTGCCTGGACTAGGGTAGCGGGAGCAAATGAGCAGTTCTTC

v_gene: TRBV25-1
d_gene: TRBD2
j_gene: TRBJ2-3
abundance: NA
CDR3aa: CASTWLGGSTDTQYF
CDR3nt: TGTGCCAGCACCTGGCTGGGAGGGAGCACAGATACGCAGTATTTT

v_gene: TRBV7-3
d_gene: TRBD1
j_gene: TRBJ2-5
abundance: NA
CDR3aa: CASSPTGTGELETQYF
CDR3nt: TGTGCCAGCAGTCCAACGGGGACAGGGGAATTGGAGACCCAGTACTTC

v_gene: TRBV12-3/TRBV12-4
d_gene: TRBD1
j_gene: TRBJ1-4
abundance: NA
CDR3aa: CASTSTGDEKLFF
CDR3nt: TGTGCCAGCACCTCGACAGGGGATGAAAAACTGTTTTTT

v_gene: TRBV5-1
d_gene: TRBD2
j_gene: TRBJ2-1
abundance: NA
CDR3aa: CASSLVTGLGHNEQFF
CDR3nt: TGCGCCAGCAGCTTGGTAACGGGACTAGGCCACAATGAGCAGTTCTTC

v_gene: TRBV4-2
d_gene: NA
j_gene: TRBJ2-5
abundance: NA
CDR3aa: CASSPRARVQETQYF
CDR3nt: TGTGCCAGCAGCCCACGAGCGAGGGTGCAAGAGACCCAGTACTTC

v_gene: TRBV19
d_gene: TRBD2
j_gene: TRBJ2-1
abundance: NA
CDR3aa: CASSAPGLVENEQFF
CDR3nt: TGTGCCAGTAGTGCCCCGGGACTAGTGGAGAATGAGCAGTTCTTC

v_gene: TRBV7-9
d_gene: TRBD1
j_gene: TRBJ2-7
abundance: NA
CDR3aa: CASSPGQGGQYF
CDR3nt: TGTGCCAGCAGCCCCGGACAGGGAGGGCAGTACTTC

v_gene: TRBV30
d_gene: NA
j_gene: TRBJ2-2
abundance: NA
CDR3aa: CAWSPNRSPGELFF
CDR3nt: TGTGCCTGGAGCCCGAACAGATCCCCCGGGGAGCTGTTTTTT

v_gene: TRBV23-1
d_gene: NA
j_gene: TRBJ2-2
abundance: NA
CDR3aa: CASTAGTANTGELFF
CDR3nt: TGCGCCAGCACCGCCGGGACCGCGAACACCGGGGAGCTGTTTTTT

v_gene: TRBV27
d_gene: NA
j_gene: TRBJ1-3
abundance: NA
CDR3aa: CASSYSGSGNTIYF
CDR3nt: TGTGCCAGCAGTTACAGCGGCTCTGGAAACACCATATATTTT

v_gene: TRBV3-1
d_gene: NA
j_gene: TRBJ2-2
abundance: NA
CDR3aa: CASSQEARVTGELFF
CDR3nt: TGTGCCAGCAGCCAAGAGGCCAGGGTCACCGGGGAGCTGTTTTTT

v_gene: TRBV3-1
d_gene: TRBD1
j_gene: TRBJ1-1
abundance: NA
CDR3aa: CASRKGQGFMNTEAFF
CDR3nt: TGTGCCAGCAGAAAGGGACAGGGGTTTATGAACACTGAAGCTTTCTTT

v_gene: TRBV30
d_gene: NA
j_gene: TRBJ2-2
abundance: NA
CDR3aa: CAWSGLWTGELFF
CDR3nt: TGTGCCTGGAGTGGGTTATGGACCGGGGAGCTGTTTTTT

v_gene: TRBV11-2
d_gene: TRBD2
j_gene: TRBJ2-1
abundance: NA
CDR3aa: CASRSVAGNEQFF
CDR3nt: TGTGCCAGCAGATCGGTAGCGGGGAATGAGCAGTTCTTC

v_gene: TRBV4-1
d_gene: NA
j_gene: TRBJ1-3
abundance: NA
CDR3aa: CASSQVTASGNTIYF
CDR3nt: TGCGCCAGCAGCCAAGTAACAGCCTCTGGAAACACCATATATTTT

v_gene: TRBV6-5
d_gene: NA
j_gene: TRBJ1-5
abundance: NA
CDR3aa: CASSDVGRNQPQHF
CDR3nt: TGTGCCAGCAGCGACGTAGGGAGGAATCAGCCCCAGCATTTT

v_gene: TRBV9
d_gene: TRBD2
j_gene: TRBJ2-7
abundance: once
CDR3aa: CASSVEASGSAGEQYF
CDR3nt: TGTGCCAGCAGCGTAGAGGCTAGCGGGAGCGCTGGCGAGCAGTACTTC

v_gene: TRBV18
d_gene: NA
j_gene: TRBJ2-7
abundance: NA
CDR3aa: CASSLLDSYYEQYF
CDR3nt: TGTGCCAGCTCACTTTTGGACAGCTACTACGAGCAGTACTTC

v_gene: TRBV29-1
d_gene: NA
j_gene: TRBJ1-1
abundance: NA
CDR3aa: CSVGKANTEAFF
CDR3nt: TGCAGCGTTGGGAAGGCGAACACTGAAGCTTTCTTT

v_gene: TRBV6-5
d_gene: NA
j_gene: TRBJ1-3
abundance: NA
CDR3aa: CASAQERSGNTIYF
CDR3nt: TGTGCCAGCGCCCAGGAACGCTCTGGAAACACCATATATTTT

v_gene: TRBV7-9
d_gene: TRBD1
j_gene: TRBJ1-5
abundance: NA
CDR3aa: CASSSGGHLQPQHF
CDR3nt: TGTGCCAGCAGCTCAGGGGGCCATCTTCAGCCCCAGCATTTT

v_gene: TRBV29-1
d_gene: NA
j_gene: TRBJ1-3
abundance: NA
CDR3aa: CSVELLRDQGNTIYF
CDR3nt: TGCAGCGTTGAACTCCTCCGGGACCAGGGAAACACCATATATTTT

v_gene: TRBV23-1
d_gene: NA
j_gene: TRBJ2-7
abundance: NA
CDR3aa: CASERCRQTDYEQYF
CDR3nt: TGCGCCAGCGAACGTTGTAGACAGACTGACTACGAGCAGTACTTC

v_gene: TRBV30
d_gene: NA
j_gene: TRBJ2-3
abundance: NA
CDR3aa: CAWSVYPVGGTQADTQYF
CDR3nt: TGTGCCTGGAGTGTATATCCAGTAGGTGGCACGCAGGCAGATACGCAGTATTTT

v_gene: TRBV12-5
d_gene: NA
j_gene: TRBJ2-5
abundance: NA
CDR3aa: CASGYSGETQYF
CDR3nt: TGTGCTAGTGGTTATTCTGGAGAGACCCAGTACTTC

v_gene: TRBV12-3/TRBV12-4
d_gene: TRBD2
j_gene: TRBJ2-7
abundance: NA
CDR3aa: CASSPSRGGIGYEQYF
CDR3nt: TGTGCCAGCAGTCCCTCACGGGGGGGAATAGGCTACGAGCAGTACTTC